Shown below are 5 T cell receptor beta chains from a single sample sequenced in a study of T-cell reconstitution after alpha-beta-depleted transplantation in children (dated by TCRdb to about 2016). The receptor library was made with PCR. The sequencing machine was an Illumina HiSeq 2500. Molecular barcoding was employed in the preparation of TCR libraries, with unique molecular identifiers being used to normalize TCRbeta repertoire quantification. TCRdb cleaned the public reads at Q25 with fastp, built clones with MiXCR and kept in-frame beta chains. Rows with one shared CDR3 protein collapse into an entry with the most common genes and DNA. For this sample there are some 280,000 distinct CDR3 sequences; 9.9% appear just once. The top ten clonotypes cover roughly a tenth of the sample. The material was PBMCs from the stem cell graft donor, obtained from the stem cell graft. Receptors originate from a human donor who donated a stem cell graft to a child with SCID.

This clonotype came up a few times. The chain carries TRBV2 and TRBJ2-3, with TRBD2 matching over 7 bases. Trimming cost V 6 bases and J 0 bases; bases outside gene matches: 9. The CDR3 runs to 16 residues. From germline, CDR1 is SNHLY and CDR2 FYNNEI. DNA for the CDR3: TGTGCCAGCAGACCCCTGCGGGGGTCCAGCACAGATACGCAGTATTTT. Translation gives CASRPLRGSSTDTQYF.

The CDR3 here is CASSQDSPQRGYSNQPQHF. The CDR3 DNA is TGCGCCAGCAGCCAAGATTCTCCCCAAAGGGGATATAGCAATCAGCCCCAGCATTTT. J is TRBJ1-5 and V is TRBV4-1; D possibly corresponds to TRBD1 (5 bases). The germline V gene has CDR1 MGHRA and CDR2 YSYEKL. Deletions cut 0 bases from V and 0 bases from J, with 18 bases between. The length of the CDR3 is 19 residues.

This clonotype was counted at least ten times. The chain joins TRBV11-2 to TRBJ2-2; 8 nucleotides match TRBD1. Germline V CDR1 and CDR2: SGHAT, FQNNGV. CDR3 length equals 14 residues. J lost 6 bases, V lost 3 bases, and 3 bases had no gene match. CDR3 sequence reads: CASSLTGDPGELFF. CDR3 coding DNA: TGTGCCAGCAGCTTGACAGGGGATCCCGGGGAGCTGTTTTTT.

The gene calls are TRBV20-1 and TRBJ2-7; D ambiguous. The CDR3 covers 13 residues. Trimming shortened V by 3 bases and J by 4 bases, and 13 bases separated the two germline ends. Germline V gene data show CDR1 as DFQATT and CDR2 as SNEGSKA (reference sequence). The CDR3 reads CSASAVSEYEQYF. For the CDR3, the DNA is TGCAGTGCTAGTGCCGTTTCCGAATACGAGCAGTACTTC.

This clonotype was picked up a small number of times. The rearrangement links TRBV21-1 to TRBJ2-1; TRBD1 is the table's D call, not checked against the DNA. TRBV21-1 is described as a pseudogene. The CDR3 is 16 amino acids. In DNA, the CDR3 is TGTGCCAGCAGCATAGATTCAGGGGGGGTATACAATGAGCAGTTCTTC. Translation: CASSIDSGGVYNEQFF.